The 22 T cell receptor beta chains below all came from one sample that was sequenced in a study of shared clonotypes between healthy human individuals. Produced via immunoSEQ multiplex PCR; TCRdb's table is partial and in-frame only. Among roughly 2,500,000 clones, roughly 93% were seen once, and the ten largest hold 0.36%. What was sequenced was naive CD4+ T cells from PBMCs. Subset specified: CD45RA+ positively selected. Source of these receptors: a man younger than 35 in good health. Some clones in this sample may be carry-over from other donors' samples.

The V gene is TRBV29-1, the J gene TRBJ2-2; 8 bases match TRBD2. The CDR3 runs 14 residues. The germline V gene has CDR1 SQVTM and CDR2 ANQGSEA. The junction had 7 bases not matched to a gene; V was cut back by 8 bases and J by 2 bases. CDR3 DNA: TGCAGCTTCAGGACTAGCAGCAACACCGGGGAGCTGTTTTTT. Amino acids: CSFRTSSNTGELFF.

V gene TRBV4-1 combines with J gene TRBJ1-5; 9 bases are a match to TRBD1. CDR1 and CDR2 from the germline V gene are MGHRA and YSYEKL. With 4 bases clipped from V and 5 bases from J, the junction kept 6 bases outside the gene matches. The CDR3 is 15 amino acids. This CDR3 reads CASSREGQGYQPQHF. CDR3 nucleotides: TGCGCCAGCAGCCGGGAGGGACAGGGCTATCAGCCCCAGCATTTT.

The chain employs TRBV7-8 and TRBJ1-1; D not certain. Germline V gives CDR1 SGHVS, CDR2 FQNEAQ. The V end was cut by 2 bases, the J end by 1 base, with 8 bases between. The CDR3 is 14 residues long. In DNA, the CDR3 is TGTGCCAGCAGCTTAACAGAGGCGAACACTGAAGCTTTCTTT. Translated: CASSLTEANTEAFF. Complete variable domain (other parts from reference TRBV7-8 and TRBJ1-1): GAGVSQSPRYKVAKRGQDVALRCDPISGHVSLFWYQQALGQGPEFLTYFQNEAQLDKSGLPSDRFFAERPEGSVSTLKIQRTQQEDSAVYLCASSLTEANTEAFFGQGTRLTVV.

V usage is TRBV7-9 and J usage is TRBJ2-1; 9 bases line up with TRBD2. CDR1 SEHNR and CDR2 FQNEAQ come from the germline V gene (reference sequence). V was clipped by 5 bases and J by 0 bases; unmatched bases: 8. The CDR3 totals 17 residues. The CDR3 is CASSPPSGTISYNEQFF. CDR3 DNA: TGTGCCAGCAGCCCCCCTAGCGGGACTATCTCCTACAATGAGCAGTTCTTC.

This chain uses TRBV7-3 with TRBJ2-1, with 10 nucleotides matching TRBD1. CDR3 length: 15 amino acids. Germline V gene sequence: CDR1 SGHTA, CDR2 FQGTGA. V was pared by 5 bases and J by 8 bases, with 9 bases of the junction left unmatched. The CDR3 nucleotides are TGTGCCAGCAGCCTTACCGGGACAGGGGTCGATGAGCAGTTCTTC. It translates to CASSLTGTGVDEQFF.

J is TRBJ2-7 and V is TRBV9; possibly TRBD1 or TRBD2 for D (5 bases each). The V and J ends lost 0 bases and 3 bases respectively, with 10 bases between them. From germline, CDR1 is SGDLS and CDR2 YYNGEE. The CDR3 totals 14 residues. The CDR3 spells CASSVGDGFYEQYF. In nucleotides, the CDR3 is TGTGCCAGCAGCGTAGGGGACGGGTTCTACGAGCAGTACTTC.

The genes are TRBV9 and TRBJ2-7; the match to TRBD2 covers 10 bases. V shed 4 bases and J 3 bases; nucleotides not matched to a gene: 7. Germline-derived CDR1 and CDR2 are SGDLS and YYNGEE. This CDR3 spans 15 amino acids. In nucleotides, the CDR3 is TGTGCCAGCAGCCCACGGGGGACTAGCGACTACGAGCAGTACTTC. Protein: CASSPRGTSDYEQYF.

The rearrangement joins TRBV28 to TRBJ2-7; D unresolved. CDR3 length: 13 residues. From germline, CDR1 is MDHEN and CDR2 SYDVKM. The V gene lost 6 bases and the J gene lost 2 bases, with 11 bases spanning the gap. As DNA, the CDR3 is TGTGCCAGCAGCCTCGAACGACCCTACGAGCAGTACTTC. Its protein product is CASSLERPYEQYF.

The chain recombines TRBV28 with TRBJ2-1; 9 nucleotides align to TRBD2. CDR1 MDHEN and CDR2 SYDVKM come from the germline V gene. This CDR3 has 17 residues. V lost 2 bases, J lost 4 bases, and 9 bases stayed unmatched. The CDR3 DNA reads TGTGCCAGCAGTTTACTTATTAGCGGGAGTCGATACAATGAGCAGTTCTTC. Protein: CASSLLISGSRYNEQFF.

The rearrangement links TRBV2 to TRBJ1-5; D remains ambiguous. CDR1 and CDR2 from the germline V gene are SNHLY and FYNNEI. CDR3 length: 13 amino acids. V was clipped by 7 bases and J by 0 bases, with 7 bases between them. The CDR3 protein is CASTPNSNQPQHF. CDR3 nucleotide sequence: TGTGCCAGCACCCCGAATAGCAATCAGCCCCAGCATTTT.

The chain carries TRBV21-1 and TRBJ1-4. TRBV21-1 is reported as a pseudogene. This CDR3 has 16 amino acids. The CDR3 is CASSKGVCATNEKLFF. The DNA for the CDR3 is TGTGCCAGCAGCAAAGGAGTCTGCGCAACTAATGAAAAACTGTTTTTT.

This clone occurred once. The chain is built from TRBV7-6 and TRBJ2-5; the D gene is possibly TRBD2 (6 bases). This CDR3 comprises 14 residues. The germline gives CDR1 SGHVS, CDR2 FNYEAQ. The V gene lost 5 bases and the J gene lost 3 bases, with 13 bases spanning the gap. In nucleotides, the CDR3 is TGTGCCAGCAGCCTCCCGGCGGGGAAAGAGACCCAGTACTTC. Protein: CASSLPAGKETQYF.

The chain carries TRBV7-2 and TRBJ2-4; D may be TRBD2 (7 bases). The CDR3 spans 16 residues. Trimming took off 5 bases at V and 1 base at J, with 15 bases between the two ends. Germline loops: CDR1 SGHTA, CDR2 FQGNSA. CDR3 amino acids: CASSPVGGAAKNIQYF. Here the CDR3 DNA reads TGTGCCAGCAGCCCCGTGGGGGGGGCGGCCAAAAACATTCAGTACTTC.

This chain uses TRBV28 with TRBJ1-1; 10 bases map to TRBD1. There are 14 residues in the CDR3. V trimming: 7 bases; J trimming: 11 bases; junction bases outside the gene matches: 13. Per germline, CDR1 MDHEN and CDR2 SYDVKM. For the CDR3, the DNA is TGTGCCAGCACTGCCCGGGACAGGGGATTAGTGGCTTTCTTT. Amino acid sequence: CASTARDRGLVAFF. Using reference TRBV28 and TRBJ1-1 for the parts outside the CDR3, the full variable domain is DVKVTQSSRYLVKRTGEKVFLECVQDMDHENMFWYRQDPGLGLRLIYFSYDVKMKEKGDIPEGYSVSREKKERFSLILESASTNQTSMYLCASTARDRGLVAFFGQGTRLTVV.

J is TRBJ1-5 and V is TRBV6-1, with TRBD1 identical over 10 bases. V lost 3 bases, J lost 6 bases, and 11 bases stayed unmatched. The length of the CDR3 is 17 residues. Looked up from germline, CDR1 is MNHNS and CDR2 is SASEGT. CDR3 in DNA: TGTGCCAGCAGTGAGATCCACACCGGGACAGGGGCTCAGCCCCAGCATTTT. Translating it yields CASSEIHTGTGAQPQHF.

The V and J genes are TRBV6-1 and TRBJ2-2; D remains unclear. Germline V lookup: CDR1 MNHNS, CDR2 SASEGT. There are 14 residues in the CDR3. V was clipped by 6 bases and J by 4 bases, with 12 bases between them. The CDR3 reads CASRPALGTGELFF. The CDR3 DNA reads as TGTGCCAGCAGGCCCGCCCTGGGCACCGGGGAGCTGTTTTTT.

The rearrangement uses TRBV27 and TRBJ2-7; perhaps TRBD1 as D (6 bases). Deletions cut 3 bases from V and 1 base from J, with 16 bases between. Germline lookup yields CDR1 MNHEY and CDR2 SMNVEV (reference sequence). This CDR3 region has 16 residues. DNA for the CDR3: TGTGCCAGCAGTTTGGATCAGGGGCGCCGATCCTACGAGCAGTACTTC. Protein sequence: CASSLDQGRRSYEQYF.

The chain joins TRBV7-3 to TRBJ2-7; D call uncertain. The V end lost 5 bases, the J end lost 4 bases, and 12 bases lay between the germline ends. Germline values: CDR1 SGHTA, CDR2 FQGTGA. This CDR3 is built from 13 residues. The CDR3 DNA sequence: TGTGCCAGCAGCGGACCCGGTCAGTACGAGCAGTACTTC. It translates to CASSGPGQYEQYF.

The chain carries TRBV11-2 and TRBJ1-2; no clear D gene. Per the germline V gene, CDR1 is SGHAT and CDR2 is FQNNGV. The CDR3 is made up of 14 amino acids. Trimming cost V 1 base and J 8 bases, with 14 bases left between them. The CDR3 is CASSLVPRRSGYTF. The CDR3 DNA reads as TGTGCCAGCAGCTTAGTGCCCCGGAGGTCAGGCTACACCTTC.

This chain links TRBV9 with TRBJ2-3, with no clear D. The length of the CDR3 is 16 residues. V gave up 0 bases and J gave up 5 bases, with 16 bases separating them. CDR1 is SGDLS and CDR2 is YYNGEE in the germline V gene. In DNA form, the CDR3 reads TGTGCCAGCAGCGTAGGGGGTAGCCGCCGTGGAGATACGCAGTATTTT. Its translation is CASSVGGSRRGDTQYF.

The rearrangement links TRBV18 to TRBJ2-3; 13 positions match TRBD2. In germline, CDR1 is KGHSH, CDR2 LQKENI. The CDR3 covers 17 residues. Trimming removed 6 bases from V and 0 bases from J; junction bases left unmatched: 6. The CDR3 DNA reads TGTGCCAGCTCCCCTACTAGCGGGAGGGCTAGCACAGATACGCAGTATTTT. It encodes CASSPTSGRASTDTQYF.

V gene TRBV10-1 combines with J gene TRBJ2-3; the match to TRBD1 covers 8 bases. V trimming: 6 bases; J trimming: 14 bases; junction bases outside the gene matches: 16. The CDR3 extends over 14 amino acids. Germline CDR1 and CDR2: WNHNN and SYGVQD (reference sequence). The CDR3 loop is CASSPGQGPPKRYF. The CDR3 region has the DNA TGCGCCAGCAGCCCTGGACAGGGACCCCCGAAGAGGTATTTT.